This T cell receptor (beta chain) came from a study of T cell repertoires in cytomegalovirus infection. TCRdb re-analysed the reads in MiXCR, keeping a single row per CDR3 protein. The profile shows hundreds of thousands of distinct CDR3 sequences, less than 35% of them singletons. This clonotype was seen a handful of times. Its specificity is unknown. The sequenced sample was cultured CD8+ T cells from PBMCs, obtained from culture after CMV antigen stimulation. This TCR was sampled from a human donor in good health (CMV status not recorded). Some clones in this sample may be carry-over from other donors' samples.

CDR3 coding DNA: TGTGCCACCAGTGATATGAAACTGGGTGAGCAGTTCTTC. Protein product: CATSDMKLGEQFF. This chain connects TRBV24-1 to TRBJ2-1; D is uncertain. The V gene lost 3 bases and the J gene lost 9 bases, with 11 bases spanning the gap. The CDR3 covers 13 residues. Germline V gives CDR1 KGHDR, CDR2 SFDVKD.